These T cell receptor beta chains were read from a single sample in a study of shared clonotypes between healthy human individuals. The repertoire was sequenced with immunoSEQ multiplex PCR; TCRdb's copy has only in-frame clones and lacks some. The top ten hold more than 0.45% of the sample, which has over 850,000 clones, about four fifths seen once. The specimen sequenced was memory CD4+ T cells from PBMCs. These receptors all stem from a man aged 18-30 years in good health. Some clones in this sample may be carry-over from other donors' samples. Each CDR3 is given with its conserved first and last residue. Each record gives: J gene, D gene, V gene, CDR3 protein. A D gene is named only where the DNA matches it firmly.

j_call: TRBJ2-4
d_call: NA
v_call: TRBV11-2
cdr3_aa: CASSLGQVKNIQYF

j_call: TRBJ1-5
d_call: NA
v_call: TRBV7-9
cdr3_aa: CASSSRLGQPQHF

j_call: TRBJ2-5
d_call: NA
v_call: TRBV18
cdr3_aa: CASSWEFGETQYF

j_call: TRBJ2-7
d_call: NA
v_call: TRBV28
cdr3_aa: CASSLWGDNSYEQYF

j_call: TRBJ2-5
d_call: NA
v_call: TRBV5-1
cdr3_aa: CASSFGAELETQYF

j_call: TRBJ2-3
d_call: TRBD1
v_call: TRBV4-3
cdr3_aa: CASSQVSQTGTGTKDTQYF

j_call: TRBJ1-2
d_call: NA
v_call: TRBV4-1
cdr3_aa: CASSPPSPTKNGYTF

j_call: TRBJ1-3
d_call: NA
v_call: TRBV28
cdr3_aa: CASSLISGNTIYF

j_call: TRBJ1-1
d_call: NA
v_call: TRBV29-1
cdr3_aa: CSVVEGMINTEAFF

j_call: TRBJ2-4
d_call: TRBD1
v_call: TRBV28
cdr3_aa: CASSRQGARNIQYF

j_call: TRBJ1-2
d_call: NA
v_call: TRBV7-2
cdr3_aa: CASSLVIGSTDYGYTF

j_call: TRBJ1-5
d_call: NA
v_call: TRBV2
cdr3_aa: CASSVEGLKPQHF

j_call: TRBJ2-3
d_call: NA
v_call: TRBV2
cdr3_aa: CASGRRGTDTQYF

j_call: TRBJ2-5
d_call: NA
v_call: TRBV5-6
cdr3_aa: CASSDEETQYF

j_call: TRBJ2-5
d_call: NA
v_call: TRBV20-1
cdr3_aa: CSADSQETQYF

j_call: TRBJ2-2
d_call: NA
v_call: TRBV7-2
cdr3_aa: CASRSDTASGNTGELFF

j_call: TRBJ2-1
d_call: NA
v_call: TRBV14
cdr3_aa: CASSQARGLGKINEQFF

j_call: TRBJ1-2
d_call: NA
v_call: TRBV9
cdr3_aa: CASSPYRGNYGYTF

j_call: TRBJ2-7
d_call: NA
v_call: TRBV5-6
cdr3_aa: CASSHYERTSYEQYF

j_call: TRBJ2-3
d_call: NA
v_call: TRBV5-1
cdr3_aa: CASSPGLNQRDTQYF

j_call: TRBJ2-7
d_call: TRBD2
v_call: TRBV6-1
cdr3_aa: CASSALAGVEQYF

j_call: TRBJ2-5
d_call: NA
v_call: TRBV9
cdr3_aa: CARSVEGVGGLETQYF

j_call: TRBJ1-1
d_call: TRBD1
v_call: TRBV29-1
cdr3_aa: CSVVRGWTGTEAFF

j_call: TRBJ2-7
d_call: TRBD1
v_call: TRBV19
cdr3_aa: CGQGAYEQYF

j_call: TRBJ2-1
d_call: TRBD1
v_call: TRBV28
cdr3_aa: CASSTPGQGIFGEQFF